A single sample is the source of the 8 T cell receptor beta chains below, sequenced in a study of cytomegalovirus exposure and HLA in healthy donors. The PCR employed 60 Vbeta primers together with 13 Jbeta primers. The method was immunoSEQ multiplex PCR; TCRdb's version includes in-frame clones alone and lacks a portion of them. The sample lists around 150,000 clones, about three fifths occurring once. The material sequenced was PBMCs. Every receptor here comes from a woman aged 55-75 years in good health and CMV-seropositive.

The chain recombines TRBV15 with TRBJ1-2; D ambiguous. The V and J ends lost 1 base and 4 bases respectively, with 7 bases between them. The CDR3 length is 13 residues. Germline loops: CDR1 LNHNV, CDR2 YYDKDF (reference sequence). CDR3 in amino acids: CATSRGGSYGYTF. The DNA of the CDR3 is TGTGCCACCAGCAGAGGTGGCAGCTATGGCTACACCTTC. Supplemented by reference TRBV15 and TRBJ1-2, the full variable domain reads DAMVIQNPRYQVTQFGKPVTLSCSQTLNHNVMYWYQQKSSQAPKLLFHYYDKDFNNEADTPDNFQSRRPNTSFCFLDIRSPGLGDTAMYLCATSRGGSYGYTFGSGTRLTVV.

The rearrangement links TRBV11-2 to TRBJ1-2; D is unresolved. This CDR3 region has 15 residues. Between the trimmed V and J ends, which lost 6 bases and 4 bases, there was a span of 18 bases. Germline V lookup: CDR1 SGHAT, CDR2 FQNNGV. The CDR3 here is CASSPPAHGGYGYTF. The CDR3 DNA follows: TGTGCCAGCAGTCCCCCCGCCCACGGTGGCTATGGCTACACCTTC. The whole variable domain, remainder taken from reference TRBV11-2 and TRBJ1-2, is EAGVAQSPRYKIIEKRQSVAFWCNPISGHATLYWYQQILGQGPKLLIQFQNNGVVDDSQLPKDRFSAERLKGVDSTLKIQPAKLEDSAVYLCASSPPAHGGYGYTFGSGTRLTVV.

The chain has TRBV5-1 and TRBJ2-1, with 7 bases aligning to TRBD1. Germline-derived CDR1 and CDR2 are SGHRS and YFSETQ. This CDR3 comprises 14 residues. J gave up 8 bases and V 0 bases, and 5 bases lay outside the gene matches. This chain's CDR3 is CASSLEGQSYEQFF. The CDR3 nucleotides are TGCGCCAGCAGCTTGGAGGGACAGTCCTATGAGCAGTTCTTC.

This clone was observed a handful of times. V and J are TRBV5-4 and TRBJ2-7; TRBD2 aligns across 7 bases. This CDR3 contains 14 residues. Trimming removed 4 bases from V and 2 bases from J; junction bases left unmatched: 6. Germline loops: CDR1 SGHNT, CDR2 YYREEE (reference sequence). The CDR3 protein is CASSASSGTYEQYF. Here the CDR3 DNA reads TGTGCCAGCAGCGCATCTAGCGGCACCTACGAGCAGTACTTC.

The CDR3 DNA sequence: TGTGCCAGCAGTTCCAGGGATACCTACGAGCAGTACTTC. It encodes CASSSRDTYEQYF. The chain joins TRBV6-5 to TRBJ2-7, with D perhaps TRBD1 (5 bases). Trimming pared 4 bases from V and 2 bases from J, leaving 9 bases between. Germline CDR1 and CDR2: MNHEY and SVGAGI. The CDR3 is made up of 13 amino acids.

This clone has a handful of counts. This chain links TRBV4-1 with TRBJ1-5, with D tentatively TRBD1 (5 bases). Germline V gives CDR1 MGHRA, CDR2 YSYEKL. Trimming stripped 0 bases from V and 2 bases from J, with 11 bases between. The CDR3 runs 16 residues. The CDR3 region is CASSQDGAERNQPQHF. The CDR3 DNA is TGCGCCAGCAGCCAAGATGGGGCAGAACGCAATCAGCCCCAGCATTTT.

The chain couples TRBV28 to TRBJ2-1; perhaps TRBD2 as D (5 bases). V shed 3 bases and J shed 4 bases, with 19 bases lying between them. This CDR3 comprises 17 residues. CDR1 and CDR2 (germline): MDHEN, SYDVKM. In DNA form, the CDR3 reads TGTGCCAGCAGTTTTTCCCCGGCAGCGGACGATTACAATGAGCAGTTCTTC. This sequence encodes CASSFSPAADDYNEQFF.

This clone was seen more than once but under ten times. CDR3 bases: TGTGCCAGCAGCCCTGGGGATCCGGGAACGGACTATGGCTACACCTTC. It yields the protein CASSPGDPGTDYGYTF. The chain joins TRBV11-3 to TRBJ1-2, with D uncertain. V lost 5 bases, J lost 3 bases, and 19 bases lay in between. The CDR3 loop spans 16 amino acids. CDR1 SGHNT and CDR2 YENEEA come from the germline V gene.